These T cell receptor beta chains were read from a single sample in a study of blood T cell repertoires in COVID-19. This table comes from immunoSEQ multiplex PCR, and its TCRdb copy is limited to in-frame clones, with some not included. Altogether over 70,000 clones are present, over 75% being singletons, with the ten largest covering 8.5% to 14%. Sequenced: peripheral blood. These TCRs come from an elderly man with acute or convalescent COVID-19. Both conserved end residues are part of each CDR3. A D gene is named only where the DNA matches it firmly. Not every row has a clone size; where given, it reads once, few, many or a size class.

TGTGCCAGCTCTGAGGGCGGGGGCAACTATGGCTACACCTTC	CASSEGGGNYGYTF	14	TRBJ1-2	NA	NA	TRBV18
TGTGCCAGCAGCCGCCGAGGATACCAAGAGACCCAGTACTTC	CASSRRGYQETQYF	14	TRBJ2-5	NA	NA	TRBV3-1/TRBV3-2
TGTGCCAGCAGCTCCTGGACTAGCGGGAGTTACGAGCAGTACTTC	CASSSWTSGSYEQYF	15	TRBJ2-7	TRBD2	NA	TRBV7-6
TGTGCCAGCTCACCACCCGCTAGCGGGGCCTACAATGAGCAGTTCTTC	CASSPPASGAYNEQFF	16	TRBJ2-1	TRBD2	NA	TRBV18
TGTGCCAGCAGCCTCAGCGGATCGAATGAAAAACTGTTTTTT	CASSLSGSNEKLFF	14	TRBJ1-4	NA	once	TRBV7-9
TGTGCCAGCAGTGAAACAGCGGGCACCAAATATGGCTACACCTTC	CASSETAGTKYGYTF	15	TRBJ1-2	NA	NA	TRBV6-1
TGTGCCAGCAGGACAGGGTATGGAAACACCATATATTTT	CASRTGYGNTIYF	13	TRBJ1-3	TRBD1	NA	TRBV2
TGTGCCAGCAGCCCCGCGGGCCTCGTCGGGAATGGCTACACCTTC	CASSPAGLVGNGYTF	15	TRBJ1-2	NA	NA	TRBV11-2
TGTGCCAGCAGTCGCGGACTAGAGTACAATGAGCAGTTCTTC	CASSRGLEYNEQFF	14	TRBJ2-1	TRBD2	NA	TRBV9
TGTGCCAGCAGCCTGGGACAGGGGGGGGAGCAGTACTTC	CASSLGQGGEQYF	13	TRBJ2-7	TRBD1	NA	TRBV7-6
TGTGCCAGCAGCCAAGGCGGGCTAAACACCGGGGAGCTGTTTTTT	CASSQGGLNTGELFF	15	TRBJ2-2	NA	NA	TRBV3-1/TRBV3-2
TGTGCCAGCAGTGTTTGGCAGGGTAACAATGAGCAGTTCTTC	CASSVWQGNNEQFF	14	TRBJ2-1	NA	NA	TRBV2
TGTGCCAGTAGTATTCTGGGACAGGGCGGCAATGAGCAGTTCTTC	CASSILGQGGNEQFF	15	TRBJ2-1	TRBD1	NA	TRBV19
TGTGCCAGCAGCTTGGTGGCAGGGGGCCCGCCTAACTATGGCTACACCTTC	CASSLVAGGPPNYGYTF	17	TRBJ1-2	TRBD1	NA	TRBV5-6
TGTGCCAGCTCACCCTTAGCGGGAGCACGGGAGACCCAGTACTTC	CASSPLAGARETQYF	15	TRBJ2-5	TRBD2	medium-sized	TRBV18
TGTGCCAGCAGCCAGACAGGGGAAACTCCTAATCAGCCCCAGCATTTT	CASSQTGETPNQPQHF	16	TRBJ1-5	TRBD1	NA	TRBV7-9
TGCGCCAGCAGCCAAGAGCCGGGTAACACAGATACGCAGTATTTT	CASSQEPGNTDTQYF	15	TRBJ2-3	NA	once	TRBV4-3
TGTGCCAGCAGTTACTCGTTTTCAGGGGGCACTGAAGCTTTCTTT	CASSYSFSGGTEAFF	15	TRBJ1-1	TRBD1	NA	TRBV6-2/TRBV6-3
TGTGCCAGCAGCCAAGATCGAACGGGGGATGTTCCAGATACGCAGTATTTT	CASSQDRTGDVPDTQYF	17	TRBJ2-3	NA	NA	TRBV3-1/TRBV3-2
TGTGCTAGCAGCTTAGCTGGCGGGAGGAGCTCCTACGAGCAGTACTTC	CASSLAGGRSSYEQYF	16	TRBJ2-7	TRBD2	NA	TRBV7-2